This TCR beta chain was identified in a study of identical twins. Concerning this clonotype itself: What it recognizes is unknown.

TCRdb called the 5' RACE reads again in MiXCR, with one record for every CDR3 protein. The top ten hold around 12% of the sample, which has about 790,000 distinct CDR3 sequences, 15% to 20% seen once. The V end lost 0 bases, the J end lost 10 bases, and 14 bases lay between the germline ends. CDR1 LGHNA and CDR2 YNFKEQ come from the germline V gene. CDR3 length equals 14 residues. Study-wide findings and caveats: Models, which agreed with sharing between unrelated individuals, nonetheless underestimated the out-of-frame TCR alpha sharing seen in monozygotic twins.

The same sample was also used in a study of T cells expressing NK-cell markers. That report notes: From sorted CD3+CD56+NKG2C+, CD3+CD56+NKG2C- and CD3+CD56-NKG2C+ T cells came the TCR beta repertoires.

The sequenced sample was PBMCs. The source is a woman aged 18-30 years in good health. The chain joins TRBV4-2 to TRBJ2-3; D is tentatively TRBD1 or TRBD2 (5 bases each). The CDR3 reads CASSQDWGPTAQYF. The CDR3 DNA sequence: TGTGCCAGCAGCCAAGATTGGGGACCCACCGCGCAGTATTTT.